A selection of T cell receptor beta chains follows, all from one sample in a study of response to subunit inactivated influenza vaccine. Each CDR3 protein is one row after TCRdb ran MiXCR on the RT-PCR reads. The profile covers 300,000 to 350,000 distinct CDR3 sequences, with 21% appearing a single time and about 10% taken by the ten largest. Sequences were derived from PBMCs from blood, sampled approximately 22 months after vaccination. These receptors were taken from a man aged 50-75 years who received an inactivated influenza vaccine. The CDR3 runs from the conserved cysteine through the conserved F or W. Each record gives: clone size, D gene, V gene, J gene, CDR3 protein, CDR3 DNA. The D gene is left open where the match is weak. Clone size is not always given. Where it is, it says once, few, many or a class for expanded clones.

clone size: .; D gene: .; V gene: TRBV6-1; J gene: TRBJ1-2; CDR3 protein: CASRGALGYGYTF; CDR3 DNA: TGTGCCAGCCGAGGGGCCCTCGGGTATGGCTACACCTTC
clone size: .; D gene: .; V gene: TRBV5-1; J gene: TRBJ1-4; CDR3 protein: CASREGGRINEKLFF; CDR3 DNA: TGCGCCAGCAGGGAGGGTGGACGGATTAATGAAAAACTGTTTTTT
clone size: many; D gene: .; V gene: TRBV6-6; J gene: TRBJ1-1; CDR3 protein: CAIQWQTNTEAFF; CDR3 DNA: TGTGCCATCCAGTGGCAGACGAACACTGAAGCTTTCTTT
clone size: few; D gene: TRBD2; V gene: TRBV5-1; J gene: TRBJ2-7; CDR3 protein: CASSLVAGEQYF; CDR3 DNA: TGCGCCAGCAGCTTGGTAGCGGGCGAGCAGTACTTC
clone size: many; D gene: .; V gene: TRBV7-6; J gene: TRBJ1-1; CDR3 protein: CASSLGEATEAFF; CDR3 DNA: TGTGCCAGCAGCTTAGGAGAGGCTACTGAAGCTTTCTTT
clone size: many; D gene: .; V gene: TRBV5-5; J gene: TRBJ1-2; CDR3 protein: CASSLDVTAPYLGYGYTF; CDR3 DNA: TGTGCCAGCAGCTTGGACGTAACCGCCCCCTATCTAGGCTATGGCTACACCTTC
clone size: few; D gene: TRBD1; V gene: TRBV28; J gene: TRBJ1-6; CDR3 protein: CASSSGTGHSPLHF; CDR3 DNA: TGTGCCAGCAGCTCAGGGACAGGGCACTCACCCCTCCACTTT
clone size: few; D gene: .; V gene: TRBV24-1; J gene: TRBJ2-2; CDR3 protein: CATRSGANTGELFF; CDR3 DNA: TGTGCCACCAGGTCGGGAGCGAACACCGGGGAGCTGTTTTTT
clone size: .; D gene: .; V gene: TRBV18; J gene: TRBJ1-1; CDR3 protein: CASSLNSGSEAFF; CDR3 DNA: TGTGCCAGCTCACTTAATTCCGGGTCTGAAGCTTTCTTT
clone size: .; D gene: .; V gene: TRBV2; J gene: TRBJ1-5; CDR3 protein: CASSDLGQPQHF; CDR3 DNA: TGTGCCAGCAGTGACCTCGGTCAGCCCCAGCATTTT
clone size: many; D gene: .; V gene: TRBV7-9; J gene: TRBJ2-3; CDR3 protein: CASSWEGSTDTQYF; CDR3 DNA: TGTGCCAGCAGCTGGGAAGGGAGCACAGATACGCAGTATTTT
clone size: .; D gene: TRBD1; V gene: TRBV6-1; J gene: TRBJ1-4; CDR3 protein: CASSPQRTGVEKLFF; CDR3 DNA: TGTGCCAGCAGTCCCCAACGGACAGGGGTTGAAAAACTGTTTTTT
clone size: few; D gene: .; V gene: TRBV5-1; J gene: TRBJ1-1; CDR3 protein: CASSLGDFYTEAFF; CDR3 DNA: TGCGCCAGCAGCTTAGGAGATTTTTATACTGAAGCTTTCTTT
clone size: few; D gene: .; V gene: TRBV4-3; J gene: TRBJ1-1; CDR3 protein: CASSQDREGSAFF; CDR3 DNA: TGCGCCAGCAGCCAAGATAGGGAGGGTTCAGCTTTCTTT
clone size: few; D gene: .; V gene: TRBV11-2; J gene: TRBJ1-1; CDR3 protein: CASSLGWVPEAFF; CDR3 DNA: TGTGCCAGCAGCTTAGGTTGGGTGCCTGAAGCTTTCTTT
clone size: .; D gene: .; V gene: TRBV20-1; J gene: TRBJ1-1; CDR3 protein: CSARGRGINTEAFF; CDR3 DNA: TGCAGTGCTAGAGGACGGGGGATTAACACTGAAGCTTTCTTT
clone size: .; D gene: TRBD1; V gene: TRBV7-9; J gene: TRBJ2-5; CDR3 protein: CASSLGQGNQETQYF; CDR3 DNA: TGTGCCAGCAGCTTGGGACAGGGGAACCAAGAGACCCAGTACTTC
clone size: few; D gene: .; V gene: TRBV10-3; J gene: TRBJ1-1; CDR3 protein: CAISESEWLSGTEAFF; CDR3 DNA: TGTGCCATCAGTGAGTCGGAGTGGCTCTCGGGCACTGAAGCTTTCTTT
clone size: few; D gene: .; V gene: TRBV7-2; J gene: TRBJ2-7; CDR3 protein: CASSPQYGRNEQYF; CDR3 DNA: TGTGCCAGCAGCCCTCAGTACGGTCGGAACGAGCAGTACTTC
clone size: once; D gene: .; V gene: TRBV11-2; J gene: TRBJ1-1; CDR3 protein: CASSLGRQMNTEAFF; CDR3 DNA: TGTGCCAGCAGCTTAGGGAGGCAGATGAACACTGAAGCTTTCTTT
clone size: many; D gene: TRBD2; V gene: TRBV6-2/TRBV6-3; J gene: TRBJ2-1; CDR3 protein: CASRTSRLAGEVNEQFF; CDR3 DNA: TGTGCCAGCAGAACGAGTAGACTAGCGGGAGAAGTCAATGAGCAGTTCTTC
clone size: few; D gene: .; V gene: TRBV27; J gene: TRBJ2-2; CDR3 protein: CASSYRTTNTGELFF; CDR3 DNA: TGTGCCAGCAGTTATCGGACAACGAACACCGGGGAGCTGTTTTTT
clone size: few; D gene: .; V gene: TRBV3-1; J gene: TRBJ1-4; CDR3 protein: CASSLKANEKLFF; CDR3 DNA: TGTGCCAGCAGCCTGAAGGCTAATGAAAAACTGTTTTTT
clone size: .; D gene: TRBD1; V gene: TRBV28; J gene: TRBJ2-7; CDR3 protein: CASSPIDRVVYEQYF; CDR3 DNA: TGTGCCAGCAGTCCCATCGACAGGGTTGTGTACGAGCAGTACTTC
clone size: .; D gene: .; V gene: TRBV19; J gene: TRBJ1-1; CDR3 protein: CASSIDRRNTEAFF; CDR3 DNA: TGTGCCAGTAGTATAGACAGGAGGAACACTGAAGCTTTCTTT
clone size: few; D gene: TRBD2; V gene: TRBV6-1; J gene: TRBJ2-1; CDR3 protein: CASSERGLAQSSYNEQFF; CDR3 DNA: TGTGCCAGCAGTGAAAGGGGACTAGCGCAAAGCTCCTACAATGAGCAGTTCTTC
clone size: .; D gene: TRBD1; V gene: TRBV20-1; J gene: TRBJ1-1; CDR3 protein: CSAWDSASGNTEAFF; CDR3 DNA: TGCAGTGCATGGGACAGCGCCTCCGGGAACACTGAAGCTTTCTTT
clone size: many; D gene: .; V gene: TRBV28; J gene: TRBJ2-3; CDR3 protein: CASSLQGPDTQYF; CDR3 DNA: TGTGCCAGCAGTTTACAGGGGCCAGATACGCAGTATTTT
clone size: .; D gene: .; V gene: TRBV7-6; J gene: TRBJ2-5; CDR3 protein: CASSTRSDQETQYF; CDR3 DNA: TGTGCCAGCAGCACTCGTAGCGACCAAGAGACCCAGTACTTC
clone size: few; D gene: .; V gene: TRBV6-8; J gene: TRBJ1-6; CDR3 protein: CASPTRDRNNNSPLHF; CDR3 DNA: TGTGCCAGCCCTACACGTGACAGGAACAATAATTCACCCCTCCACTTT
clone size: many; D gene: .; V gene: TRBV28; J gene: TRBJ2-1; CDR3 protein: CASSFRLKTYNEQFF; CDR3 DNA: TGTGCCAGCAGTTTCAGGCTAAAGACCTACAATGAGCAGTTCTTC
clone size: many; D gene: .; V gene: TRBV12-3/TRBV12-4; J gene: TRBJ1-2; CDR3 protein: CASSSDYGYTF; CDR3 DNA: TGTGCCAGCAGTTCCGACTATGGCTACACCTTC
clone size: .; D gene: .; V gene: TRBV28; J gene: TRBJ2-2; CDR3 protein: CASSPGWITGELFF; CDR3 DNA: TGTGCCAGCAGTCCTGGGTGGATCACCGGGGAGCTGTTTTTT
clone size: many; D gene: .; V gene: TRBV7-2; J gene: TRBJ1-1; CDR3 protein: CASSLVAGLDTEAFF; CDR3 DNA: TGTGCCAGCAGCTTAGTGGCGGGCTTGGACACTGAAGCTTTCTTT
clone size: few; D gene: TRBD1; V gene: TRBV2; J gene: TRBJ1-1; CDR3 protein: CASSGGTGSLPVEAFF; CDR3 DNA: TGTGCCAGCAGTGGGGGGACAGGGTCCCTTCCGGTTGAAGCTTTCTTT
clone size: .; D gene: .; V gene: TRBV4-3; J gene: TRBJ1-2; CDR3 protein: CASSQEWAITGGYTF; CDR3 DNA: TGCGCCAGCAGCCAAGAATGGGCGATCACTGGTGGCTACACCTTC
clone size: .; D gene: .; V gene: TRBV6-5; J gene: TRBJ1-2; CDR3 protein: CASGAQGRGYTF; CDR3 DNA: TGTGCCAGCGGGGCCCAGGGTAGGGGCTACACCTTC
clone size: few; D gene: .; V gene: TRBV7-2; J gene: TRBJ1-3; CDR3 protein: CASSLIVTSSGNTIYF; CDR3 DNA: TGTGCCAGCAGCTTAATTGTGACCAGCTCTGGAAACACCATATATTTT
clone size: many; D gene: TRBD1; V gene: TRBV12-3/TRBV12-4; J gene: TRBJ1-4; CDR3 protein: CASKMTGAGEKLFF; CDR3 DNA: TGTGCCAGCAAGATGACAGGGGCTGGTGAAAAACTGTTTTTT
clone size: .; D gene: .; V gene: TRBV7-7; J gene: TRBJ2-1; CDR3 protein: CASSLAGVLDEQFF; CDR3 DNA: TGTGCCAGCAGCTTAGCGGGAGTCTTGGATGAGCAGTTCTTC
clone size: .; D gene: TRBD1; V gene: TRBV10-2; J gene: TRBJ2-7; CDR3 protein: CASRTYRGRNEQYF; CDR3 DNA: TGCGCCAGCAGAACCTACAGGGGGCGCAACGAGCAGTACTTC
clone size: .; D gene: TRBD1; V gene: TRBV9; J gene: TRBJ2-3; CDR3 protein: CASSSDRARRDTQYF; CDR3 DNA: TGTGCCAGCAGTTCAGACAGGGCAAGAAGAGATACGCAGTATTTT
clone size: many; D gene: TRBD1; V gene: TRBV20-1; J gene: TRBJ2-3; CDR3 protein: CSARDVERTGLTDTQYF; CDR3 DNA: TGCAGTGCTAGAGACGTCGAGCGGACAGGGCTTACAGATACGCAGTATTTT
clone size: .; D gene: .; V gene: TRBV29-1; J gene: TRBJ2-7; CDR3 protein: CSVEGEGDIYEQYF; CDR3 DNA: TGCAGCGTTGAAGGGGAAGGGGACATCTACGAGCAGTACTTC
clone size: few; D gene: TRBD2; V gene: TRBV11-2; J gene: TRBJ2-3; CDR3 protein: CASSFSGRGRSTDTQYF; CDR3 DNA: TGTGCCAGCAGCTTTTCGGGGAGGGGACGATCCACAGATACGCAGTATTTT
clone size: .; D gene: .; V gene: TRBV6-2/TRBV6-3; J gene: TRBJ1-2; CDR3 protein: CASRYPGTNYGYTF; CDR3 DNA: TGTGCCAGCAGGTATCCCGGGACCAACTATGGCTACACCTTC
clone size: .; D gene: .; V gene: TRBV28; J gene: TRBJ1-6; CDR3 protein: CASSPRLGEYSPLHF; CDR3 DNA: TGTGCCAGCAGCCCCCGGCTGGGGGAGTATTCACCCCTCCACTTT
clone size: few; D gene: TRBD1; V gene: TRBV5-4; J gene: TRBJ1-1; CDR3 protein: CASSRDRANTEAFF; CDR3 DNA: TGTGCCAGCAGCCGGGACAGGGCGAACACTGAAGCTTTCTTT
clone size: few; D gene: .; V gene: TRBV7-8; J gene: TRBJ2-1; CDR3 protein: CASSLVWQTYNEQFF; CDR3 DNA: TGTGCCAGCAGCTTAGTGTGGCAAACCTACAATGAGCAGTTCTTC
clone size: many; D gene: TRBD1; V gene: TRBV30; J gene: TRBJ2-1; CDR3 protein: CAWRRDRGLNEQFF; CDR3 DNA: TGTGCCTGGAGAAGGGACAGGGGGCTTAATGAGCAGTTCTTC
clone size: many; D gene: .; V gene: TRBV10-3; J gene: TRBJ1-6; CDR3 protein: CATLGDRDSPLHF; CDR3 DNA: TGTGCCACATTGGGGGACCGCGATTCACCCCTCCACTTT
clone size: few; D gene: .; V gene: TRBV20-1; J gene: TRBJ1-6; CDR3 protein: CSARDRQGRGSPLHF; CDR3 DNA: TGCAGTGCTAGAGATCGGCAGGGACGAGGGTCACCCCTCCACTTT
clone size: .; D gene: TRBD1; V gene: TRBV11-2; J gene: TRBJ2-1; CDR3 protein: CASSLGDRGMKQFF; CDR3 DNA: TGTGCCAGCAGCTTAGGGGACAGGGGAATGAAGCAGTTCTTC